Listed below are T cell receptor beta chains from one sample, sequenced in a study of identical twins. Using its own MiXCR run on the 5' RACE reads, TCRdb lists one record per CDR3 protein. The profile shows about 530,000 distinct CDR3 sequences, 20% to 25% of them singletons. Another study also made use of these data, one on yellow fever vaccine responses in identical twins.

Input material: CD4+ T cells sorted from blood. The source of these receptors is a young woman in good health. Each CDR3 is given with its conserved first and last residue. For some rows the clone size is stated as once, few or many, or as a class when expanded; others skip it.

J gene | clone size | V gene | CDR3 protein
TRBJ1-2 | NA | TRBV11-2 | CASSQTGIRGYTF
TRBJ2-7 | NA | TRBV7-6 | CASSTAASYEQYF
TRBJ2-7 | few | TRBV6-1 | CASSGRDKKAYEQYF
TRBJ2-5 | NA | TRBV5-1 | CASSLWQKETQYF
TRBJ1-1 | few | TRBV15 | CATSRTGRSEAFF
TRBJ2-7 | few | TRBV29-1 | CSVVGLPPDEQYF
TRBJ2-1 | NA | TRBV3-1 | CASSQEHEQFF
TRBJ2-1 | NA | TRBV28 | CASTPGGGNEQFF
TRBJ2-7 | few | TRBV6-1 | CASIAGGRTYDEQYF
TRBJ2-2 | few | TRBV2 | CASSDDPGELFF
TRBJ2-1 | few | TRBV11-3 | CASSLEGTGGSEQFF
TRBJ2-7 | NA | TRBV21-1 | CASKPSRDRADEQYF
TRBJ1-1 | few | TRBV29-1 | CSAHGQGEAFF
TRBJ2-2 | few | TRBV11-2 | CASSRGTGLAIRELFF
TRBJ2-5 | few | TRBV9 | CASSVDGAQETQYF
TRBJ2-3 | NA | TRBV7-9 | CASSASGSLSTDTQYF
TRBJ2-1 | few | TRBV3-1 | CASSQGRGGEQFF
TRBJ2-7 | few | TRBV2 | CATGTGAYEQYF
TRBJ1-3 | NA | TRBV7-6 | CASSLTQWGSGNTIYF
TRBJ2-1 | NA | TRBV28 | CASTLGTPHLYNEQFF
TRBJ2-7 | few | TRBV3-1 | CASSQDSVPREQYF
TRBJ2-7 | NA | TRBV6-1 | CASKQNTYEQYF
TRBJ2-6 | NA | TRBV7-2 | CASSLTTLSGANVLTF
TRBJ2-3 | NA | TRBV7-2 | CASSSSLSTDTQYF
TRBJ1-2 | few | TRBV4-1 | CASRRTGGDYGYTF
TRBJ2-3 | few | TRBV6-1 | CASRGLAADTQYF
TRBJ2-5 | once | TRBV29-1 | CSGVPGGGTQYF
TRBJ2-1 | few | TRBV5-1 | CASHGEGDNEQFF
TRBJ2-1 | NA | TRBV3-1 | CASSPDRAREQFF
TRBJ2-4 | NA | TRBV7-9 | CASSFQGPIQYF
TRBJ2-1 | once | TRBV2 | CASSRRRGFDNEQFF
TRBJ2-1 | NA | TRBV19 | CASTQNNEQFF
TRBJ1-5 | many | TRBV25-1 | CASSGGDSNQPQHF
TRBJ2-3 | NA | TRBV20-1 | CSALAASGGPGDTQYF
TRBJ2-1 | NA | TRBV9 | CASSVWAGVGEQFF
TRBJ2-4 | NA | TRBV5-1 | CASSLDPSVAKNIQYF
TRBJ2-7 | NA | TRBV2 | CASSEGDRGIEQYF
TRBJ1-2 | few | TRBV28 | CASSPHIGYTF
TRBJ2-1 | many | TRBV12-3/TRBV12-4 | CASTPGREGYEQFF
TRBJ2-1 | NA | TRBV12-3/TRBV12-4 | CASSPRDRGQNEQFF
TRBJ2-2 | few | TRBV6-2/TRBV6-3 | CASTRGRTNTGELFF
TRBJ2-7 | few | TRBV7-9 | CASSPMGLERNEQYF
TRBJ2-3 | many | TRBV14 | CASSQAPGAPDTQYF
TRBJ2-1 | NA | TRBV6-5 | CASSYSRTSSNNEQFF
TRBJ2-2 | few | TRBV12-5 | CASAQRANTGELFF
TRBJ2-1 | few | TRBV21-1 | CASTVRVPYYGNEQFF
TRBJ2-2 | NA | TRBV3-1 | CASSLTTGNTGELFF
TRBJ2-7 | few | TRBV24-1 | CATSDSPGATEAIEQYF
TRBJ2-3 | NA | TRBV5-1 | CASSGQLSTDTQYF
TRBJ2-7 | NA | TRBV20-1 | CSASSGDYEQYF
TRBJ1-6 | NA | TRBV20-1 | CSALGQGNSPLHF
TRBJ2-1 | NA | TRBV12-3/TRBV12-4 | CASRGLADNEQFF